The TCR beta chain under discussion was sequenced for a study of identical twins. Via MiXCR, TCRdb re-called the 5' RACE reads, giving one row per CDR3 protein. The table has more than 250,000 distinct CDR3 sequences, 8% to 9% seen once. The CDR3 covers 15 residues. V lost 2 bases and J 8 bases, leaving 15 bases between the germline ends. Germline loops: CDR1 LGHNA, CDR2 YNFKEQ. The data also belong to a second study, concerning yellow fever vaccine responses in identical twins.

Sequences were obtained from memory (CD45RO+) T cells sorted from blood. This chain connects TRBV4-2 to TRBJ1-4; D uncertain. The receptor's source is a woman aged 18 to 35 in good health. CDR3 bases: TGTGCCAGCAGCCAAACCGCGGGGAATAGAGAAAAACTGTTTTTT. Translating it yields CASSQTAGNREKLFF.